A single sample is the source of the 27 T cell receptor beta chains below, sequenced in a study of CD8+ T cells in alopecia areata. In each case, RNA was isolated and then reverse transcribed into cDNA as the sequencing template. Profiling relied on immunoSEQ multiplex PCR, and the TCRdb table lists in-frame clones only, not all of them. The data contain approximately 150,000 clones, 86% of them singletons. Sample treatment: oral pan-JAK inhibitor, 5-10 mg twice daily. The source material was CD8+ T cells sorted from blood, sampled at week 4, from a patient treated with tofacitinib. The receptors derive from a human donor with alopecia areata.

The chain carries TRBV9 and TRBJ2-5; a weak D match, TRBD1 (6 bases). Germline-derived CDR1 and CDR2 are SGDLS and YYNGEE. The CDR3 runs to 15 residues. The germline V and J ends were trimmed by 3 bases and 4 bases, with 16 bases remaining between them. CDR3 in amino acids: CASSAQGPLGETQYF. The CDR3 nucleotides read TGTGCCAGCAGCGCACAGGGTCCGCTGGGAGAGACCCAGTACTTC.

This clone appeared once. The V gene is TRBV5-1, the J gene TRBJ2-7, with TRBD1 matching over 11 bases. Germline V gives CDR1 SGHRS, CDR2 YFSETQ. The CDR3 has 14 amino acids. V dropped 3 bases and J dropped 6; count of bases not matched to a gene: 5. The CDR3 protein is CASSSGQGAGEQYF. The CDR3 DNA reads TGCGCCAGCAGCTCCGGACAGGGGGCTGGCGAGCAGTACTTC.

This sequence joins TRBV4-1 and TRBJ1-5; 9 nucleotides match TRBD1. Germline V gene data show CDR1 as MGHRA and CDR2 as YSYEKL. The CDR3 is made up of 16 amino acids. Trimming took 6 bases from V and 5 from J; bases not matched to a gene: 11. The CDR3, as DNA: TGCGCCAGCAGTCCTGGGACAGGGCGCGTGGATCAGCCCCAGCATTTT. Encoded protein: CASSPGTGRVDQPQHF.

The chain combines TRBV5-1 with TRBJ1-1; no clear D gene. Germline V gene data show CDR1 as SGHRS and CDR2 as YFSETQ. The CDR3 is made up of 16 amino acids. V lost 3 bases to trimming and J lost 1 base, with 16 bases between them. The CDR3 sequence: CASSWDSNGENTEAFF. The DNA of the CDR3 is TGCGCCAGCAGCTGGGATTCCAACGGAGAGAACACTGAAGCTTTCTTT.

This chain joins TRBV30 and TRBJ2-2; D may be TRBD2 (6 bases). V gave up 4 bases and J gave up 5 bases, with 20 bases separating them. The germline gives CDR1 GTSNPN, CDR2 SVGIG (reference sequence). The CDR3 is 16 amino acids. The CDR3 is CAWIGMGGARTGELFF. Here the CDR3 DNA reads TGTGCCTGGATCGGAATGGGAGGAGCCCGAACCGGGGAGCTGTTTTTT.

This chain links TRBV30 with TRBJ2-7; D unclear. Trimming shortened V by 5 bases and J by 5 bases, and 16 bases separated the two germline ends. Germline-derived CDR1 and CDR2 are GTSNPN and SVGIG (reference sequence). The CDR3 has 13 amino acids. The CDR3 DNA reads as TGTGCCTGGGGGGTAGTGCGTACCCACGAGCAGTACTTC. Translated: CAWGVVRTHEQYF.

The chain is built from TRBV29-1 and TRBJ2-1; 10 positions agree with TRBD2. This CDR3 is 13 amino acids long. J was trimmed by 5 bases and V by 8 bases; bases with no gene match: 6. Germline CDR1 is SQVTM and CDR2 is ANQGSEA. Here the CDR3 reads CSHERGGNNEQFF. CDR3 bases: TGCAGCCATGAGCGGGGGGGCAACAATGAGCAGTTCTTC.

This clone showed up just a few times. This chain links TRBV7-9 with TRBJ2-1, with a weak D call TRBD2 (7 bases). Looked up from germline, CDR1 is SEHNR and CDR2 is FQNEAQ (reference sequence). The CDR3 sequence is 15 residues long. Between the trimmed V and J ends, which lost 5 bases and 0 bases, there was a span of 11 bases. The CDR3: CASSEGGSSYNEQFF. CDR3 DNA: TGTGCCAGCAGCGAGGGGGGGAGCTCCTACAATGAGCAGTTCTTC.

Only one count was recorded for this clone. This sequence joins TRBV27 and TRBJ2-1; perhaps D is TRBD1 or TRBD2 (5 bases each). The CDR3 spans 14 residues. The V end lost 4 bases, the J end lost 0 bases, and 7 bases lay between the germline ends. Per germline, CDR1 MNHEY and CDR2 SMNVEV (reference sequence). The CDR3: CASSWGTSYNEQFF. CDR3 in DNA: TGTGCCAGCAGTTGGGGGACCTCCTACAATGAGCAGTTCTTC.

The chain uses TRBV1 and TRBJ2-5. TRBV1 is assigned pseudogene status. CDR3 length equals 18 residues. This CDR3 reads CTSSQDGIKDEVQETQYF. The CDR3 nucleotides read TGCACCAGCAGCCAAGATGGGATAAAAGATGAAGTCCAAGAGACCCAGTACTTC.

In DNA form, the CDR3 reads TGTGCCAGCAGTTTCACCCCCGGGACTAGCCAAGAGACCCAGTACTTC. Translating gives CASSFTPGTSQETQYF. The chain recombines TRBV6-5 with TRBJ2-5, with TRBD2 identical over 8 bases. CDR3 length: 16 amino acids. Germline-derived CDR1 and CDR2 are MNHEY and SVGAGI. V lost 4 bases and J lost 1; bases outside the gene matches: 8.

The chain has TRBV6-1 and TRBJ2-1, with 10 bases lining up with TRBD1. The germline V gene encodes CDR1 MNHNS and CDR2 SASEGT. V was clipped by 8 bases and J by 8 bases; unmatched bases: 9. The CDR3 consists of 14 residues. CDR3 DNA sequence: TGTGCCAGCGGGGACAGGGGAACTTGGGATGAGCAGTTCTTC. It encodes CASGDRGTWDEQFF.

The J gene is TRBJ2-1, the V gene TRBV5-1; D is ambiguous. The V end was cut by 0 bases, the J end by 7 bases, with 8 bases between. Germline V gene data show CDR1 as SGHRS and CDR2 as YFSETQ. This CDR3 has 13 residues. DNA of the CDR3: TGCGCCAGCAGCTTGGTTAGTAGTAATGAGCAGTTCTTC. It yields the protein CASSLVSSNEQFF.

This chain joins TRBV29-1 and TRBJ2-1, with 12 nucleotides matching TRBD2. V gave up 7 bases and J gave up 8 bases; unmatched junction bases: 15. Per the germline V gene, CDR1 is SQVTM and CDR2 is ANQGSEA. The CDR3 sequence is 16 residues long. CDR3 region: CSAPTSGSVYEDEQFF. CDR3 coding DNA: TGCAGCGCACCGACTAGCGGGAGTGTTTATGAGGATGAGCAGTTCTTC.

The chain recombines TRBV11-2 with TRBJ2-7; D gene ambiguous. The V end lost 5 bases, the J end lost 4 bases, and 9 bases lay between the germline ends. Germline values: CDR1 SGHAT, CDR2 FQNNGV. The CDR3 runs 12 residues. The CDR3 here is CASSRIHYEQYF. The CDR3 DNA reads TGTGCCAGCAGCCGGATACATTACGAGCAGTACTTC.

The chain has TRBV2 and TRBJ1-5; D is unclear. Trimming pared 3 bases from V and 9 bases from J, leaving 6 bases between. CDR1 SNHLY and CDR2 FYNNEI come from the germline V gene. The length of the CDR3 is 11 residues. Here the CDR3 DNA reads TGTGCCAGCAGTGATGGGAGGCCCCAGCATTTT. Its protein product is CASSDGRPQHF.

This rearrangement joins TRBV5-1 to TRBJ2-2, with D hard to call. V was trimmed by 0 bases and J by 4 bases, leaving 10 bases between them. The V gene's germline CDR1 is SGHRS and CDR2 YFSETQ. This CDR3 is built from 15 residues. CDR3 in DNA: TGCGCCAGCAGCTTGGTTTATGGTACCACCGGGGAGCTGTTTTTT. Its translation is CASSLVYGTTGELFF.

V usage is TRBV7-2 and J usage is TRBJ1-1, with 11 bases fitting TRBD1. Germline values: CDR1 SGHTA, CDR2 FQGNSA. The V segment lost 6 bases and the J segment 5 bases; nucleotides outside the gene matches: 8. This CDR3 has 15 amino acids. The CDR3 loop reads CASRPRDRGFTEAFF. The CDR3 coding sequence is TGTGCCAGCAGGCCCCGGGACAGGGGGTTTACTGAAGCTTTCTTT.

The chain employs TRBV29-1 and TRBJ1-1, with D perhaps TRBD1 (6 bases). The V gene's germline CDR1 is SQVTM and CDR2 ANQGSEA. The length of the CDR3 is 14 residues. Trimming took off 0 bases at V and 5 bases at J, with 13 bases between the two ends. For the CDR3, the DNA is TGCAGCGTTGAAGACCAACAGGGTCGAACTGAAGCTTTCTTT. Amino acids: CSVEDQQGRTEAFF.

This sequence joins TRBV27 and TRBJ1-6, with D unclear. CDR3 size: 14 residues. The V and J ends lost 8 bases and 0 bases respectively, with 8 bases between them. Germline lookup yields CDR1 MNHEY and CDR2 SMNVEV (reference sequence). CDR3 sequence (DNA): TGTGCCAGCGGGTACAGCTCCTATAATTCACCCCTCCACTTT. Encoded protein: CASGYSSYNSPLHF.

The chain combines TRBV6-1 with TRBJ1-5; a possible D gene is TRBD1 (5 bases). This CDR3 is 16 amino acids long. The germline V gene encodes CDR1 MNHNS and CDR2 SASEGT. V shed 3 bases and J shed 2 bases, with 14 bases lying between them. The CDR3 sequence: CASSDQAGGGNQPQHF. The CDR3 coding sequence is TGTGCCAGCAGTGATCAGGCGGGAGGGGGCAATCAGCCCCAGCATTTT.

This sequence joins TRBV7-9 and TRBJ2-5; 10 positions match TRBD1. This CDR3 is built from 15 residues. The junction had 4 bases not matched to a gene; V was cut back by 5 bases and J by 1 base. Germline CDR1 and CDR2: SEHNR and FQNEAQ (reference sequence). The DNA of the CDR3 is TGTGCCAGCAGCCTGGGACAGGGGCTCCAAGAGACCCAGTACTTC. It is translated as CASSLGQGLQETQYF.

The gene calls are TRBV27 and TRBJ1-2, with D perhaps TRBD1 (5 bases). CDR1 and CDR2 (germline): MNHEY, SMNVEV (reference sequence). This CDR3 comprises 14 residues. The V and J ends lost 5 bases and 6 bases respectively, with 16 bases between them. CDR3 DNA sequence: TGTGCCAGCAGTCCACGGGACCGAAGGGATGGCTACACCTTC. It is translated as CASSPRDRRDGYTF.

The J gene is TRBJ2-1, the V gene TRBV4-1; TRBD1 aligns across 9 bases. This CDR3 spans 14 amino acids. Germline V lookup: CDR1 MGHRA, CDR2 YSYEKL. V was pared by 8 bases and J by 4 bases, with 6 bases of the junction left unmatched. CDR3 sequence (DNA): TGCGCCAGCGTACCGGGACAGGGATACAATGAGCAGTTCTTC. The encoded protein is CASVPGQGYNEQFF.

As to this clone: Other DNA sequences of this sample code for an identical CDR3. The rearrangement links TRBV5-4 to TRBJ2-7, with D uncertain. There are 11 residues in the CDR3. With 0 bases removed from V and 5 bases from J, the gap between germline ends came to 3 bases. The germline gives CDR1 SGHNT, CDR2 YYREEE (reference sequence). CDR3: CASSLGDEQYF. CDR3 in DNA: TGTGCCAGCAGCTTGGGGGACGAGCAGTACTTC. Combining the CDR3 with reference TRBV5-4 and TRBJ2-7 gives the whole variable domain ETGVTQSPTHLIKTRGQQVTLRCSSQSGHNTVSWYQQALGQGPQFIFQYYREEENGRGNFPPRFSGLQFPNYSSELNVNALELDDSALYLCASSLGDEQYFGPGTRLTVT.

The rearrangement links TRBV6-1 to TRBJ2-2; D is unresolved. Trimming stripped 3 bases from V and 2 bases from J, with 7 bases between. The CDR3 has 14 residues. Germline CDR1 is MNHNS and CDR2 is SASEGT. DNA for the CDR3: TGTGCCAGCAGTGAGGCAGCTAACACCGGGGAGCTGTTTTTT. Translated, it gives CASSEAANTGELFF.

The chain uses TRBV15 and TRBJ2-3, with 11 bases aligning to TRBD2. This CDR3 has 18 amino acids. The V gene's germline CDR1 is LNHNV and CDR2 YYDKDF (reference sequence). J gave up 6 bases and V 0 bases, and 11 bases lay outside the gene matches. CDR3 in amino acids: CATSRDALAGAPQDTQYF. CDR3 bases: TGTGCCACCAGCAGAGATGCACTAGCGGGGGCCCCCCAGGATACGCAGTATTTT. The complete variable domain, with remaining parts taken from reference TRBV15 and TRBJ2-3, reads DAMVIQNPRYQVTQFGKPVTLSCSQTLNHNVMYWYQQKSSQAPKLLFHYYDKDFNNEADTPDNFQSRRPNTSFCFLDIRSPGLGDTAMYLCATSRDALAGAPQDTQYFGPGTRLTVL.